This paragraph covers one T cell receptor (beta chain) sequence. What it recognizes is unknown. The data belong to a study of T cell responses to AZD1222 COVID-19 vaccine. Study-wide findings and caveats: Spike as a whole was targeted by vaccine-associated CD4 TCRs, dominant at 160-218 and 743-854.

TCRdb's copy holds only in-frame clones and misses some; the assay was immunoSEQ multiplex PCR. Here the sample spans 150,000 to 160,000 clones, around nine tenths being singletons. The V gene end was trimmed by 6 bases and the J gene end by 2 bases; junction bases not matched to a gene: 4. The CDR3 is 14 amino acids. Germline values: CDR1 ENHRY, CDR2 SYGVKD. V and J are TRBV10-3 and TRBJ2-3; 8 bases line up with TRBD2. This clonotype was sampled from an adult in good health. The sample consisted of peripheral blood, taken on day 0 of AZD1222 vaccination. The CDR3 loop is CAIRGTSDTDTQYF. The CDR3 nucleotides read TGTGCCATCAGGGGGACTAGTGACACAGATACGCAGTATTTT.